The 8 T cell receptor beta chains below all came from one sample that was sequenced in a study of response to subunit inactivated influenza vaccine. TCRdb independently ran MiXCR on the RT-PCR reads; one entry per CDR3 protein. The data contain about 830,000 distinct CDR3 sequences, around a sixth of them singletons. The input for sequencing was PBMCs from blood, taken 4 to 6 days after vaccination. These receptors originate from a man in his forties or fifties who received an inactivated influenza vaccine.

The V gene is TRBV28, the J gene TRBJ2-7; 8 bases are shared with TRBD1. V shed 3 bases, J shed 0 bases, and the junction held 10 bases outside the gene matches. Germline V gene sequence: CDR1 MDHEN, CDR2 SYDVKM. The CDR3 totals 17 residues. CDR3 bases: TGTGCCAGCAGTTTCAATACATGGGGACAGGTCTCCTACGAGCAGTACTTC. Amino acids: CASSFNTWGQVSYEQYF.

V and J are TRBV6-1 and TRBJ2-4, with TRBD1 identical over 7 bases. CDR3 length: 16 residues. The V gene end was trimmed by 6 bases and the J gene end by 3 bases; junction bases not matched to a gene: 11. Germline V gene lookup returns CDR1 MNHNS and CDR2 SASEGT. The CDR3 here is CASRARQGLGKNIQYF. The CDR3 DNA reads TGTGCCAGCAGGGCTCGACAGGGTTTGGGCAAAAACATTCAGTACTTC.

The rearrangement uses TRBV24-1 and TRBJ2-3, with a tentative D call TRBD2 (6 bases). CDR3 length equals 18 residues. V lost 4 bases, J lost 0 bases, and 19 bases lay in between. In germline, CDR1 is KGHDR, CDR2 SFDVKD. The CDR3 here is CATSDSLGPAGSTDTQYF. As DNA, the CDR3 is TGTGCCACCAGTGACTCCCTCGGGCCAGCGGGTAGCACAGATACGCAGTATTTT.

The table lists this clonotype with a few counts. This rearrangement joins TRBV15 to TRBJ2-7; weak D call: TRBD1 (7 bases). CDR3 length equals 15 residues. V lost 1 base to trimming and J lost 4 bases, with 14 bases between them. Germline CDR1 reads LNHNV; CDR2 reads YYDKDF (reference sequence). As DNA, the CDR3 is TGTGCCACCAGCAGAGGACCGACAGGGAGGTACGAGCAGTACTTC. This translates into CATSRGPTGRYEQYF. The full variable domain, with the rest looked up from reference TRBV15 and TRBJ2-7, is DAMVIQNPRYQVTQFGKPVTLSCSQTLNHNVMYWYQQKSSQAPKLLFHYYDKDFNNEADTPDNFQSRRPNTSFCFLDIRSPGLGDTAMYLCATSRGPTGRYEQYFGPGTRLTVT.

This chain joins TRBV29-1 and TRBJ1-1, with TRBD1 identical over 8 bases. CDR3 length equals 14 residues. V was pared by 1 base and J by 5 bases, with 6 bases of the junction left unmatched. Looked up from germline, CDR1 is SQVTM and CDR2 is ANQGSEA. This CDR3 is CSVEGGQGATEAFF. In DNA, the CDR3 is TGCAGCGTTGAAGGTGGGCAGGGGGCAACTGAAGCTTTCTTT.

The chain has TRBV6-1 and TRBJ2-6; 10 positions agree with TRBD1. CDR3 length equals 17 residues. Germline CDR1 and CDR2: MNHNS and SASEGT. V gave up 7 bases and J gave up 2 bases; unmatched junction bases: 8. The CDR3 sequence is CASKDRDRGAGANVLTF. The CDR3 nucleotides read TGTGCCAGCAAAGACCGGGACAGGGGTGCTGGGGCCAACGTCCTGACTTTC.

The chain joins TRBV7-6 to TRBJ2-1, with a tentative D call TRBD2 (6 bases). The germline V and J ends were trimmed by 11 bases and 1 base, with 9 bases remaining between them. The CDR3 is 12 amino acids. Germline CDR1 SGHVS, CDR2 FNYEAQ. CDR3 amino acids: CASGLSYNEQFF. The CDR3 region has the DNA TGTGCCTCGGGACTTTCCTACAATGAGCAGTTCTTC.

The rearrangement uses TRBV12-3 or TRBV12-4 and TRBJ1-3, with TRBD1 identical over 7 bases. This CDR3 has 13 residues. Losses at the gene ends were 4 bases for V and 7 bases for J; bases not matched to a gene: 4. This CDR3 is CASSWRDSNTIYF. The CDR3 DNA reads as TGTGCCAGCAGTTGGCGGGACAGCAACACCATATATTTT.